This passage covers 5 T cell receptor beta chains from one sample sequenced in a study of T cell repertoires in cytomegalovirus infection. TCRdb itself ran the reads through MiXCR, one entry per CDR3 protein. This table has 300,000 or so distinct CDR3 sequences, over 20% appearing once. The sequenced material came from PBMCs. These receptors were collected from a human donor in good health (CMV status not recorded). Some clones in this sample may be carry-over from other donors' samples.

This clonotype came up a few times. This sequence joins TRBV7-9 and TRBJ2-6, with unresolved D. Trimming took off 10 bases at V and 0 bases at J, with 13 bases between the two ends. Germline CDR1 SEHNR, CDR2 FQNEAQ (reference sequence). CDR3 length: 15 amino acids. The CDR3 DNA reads TGTGCCACTCCAACTCCACTCTCTGGGGCCAACGTCCTGACTTTC. Translated: CATPTPLSGANVLTF.

The chain employs TRBV5-1 and TRBJ1-2; D is ambiguous. CDR1 SGHRS and CDR2 YFSETQ come from the germline V gene. V shed 4 bases and J shed 2 bases, with 15 bases lying between them. This CDR3 has 15 amino acids. This chain's CDR3 is CASSPQIDPNYGYTF. DNA for the CDR3: TGCGCCAGCAGCCCCCAAATTGACCCAAACTATGGCTACACCTTC.

A few counts support this clonotype. The rearrangement uses TRBV19 and TRBJ2-1; 9 bases agree with TRBD1. From germline, CDR1 is LNHDA and CDR2 SQIVND (reference sequence). Trimming cost V 7 bases and J 6 bases; bases outside gene matches: 13. The CDR3 is made up of 16 amino acids. In DNA form, the CDR3 reads TGTGCCAGTATTGAATCCGGGACAGGGTTGGGCAATGAGCAGTTCTTC. This sequence encodes CASIESGTGLGNEQFF.

This clonotype was observed once. The chain carries TRBV3-1 and TRBJ2-7; the D gene is possibly TRBD1 (6 bases). This CDR3 is built from 13 residues. CDR1 is LGHDT, CDR2 YNNKEL, per germline (reference sequence). Deletions cut 1 base from V and 6 bases from J, with 10 bases between. This CDR3 reads CASSQGLGGEQYF. The CDR3 region has the DNA TGTGCCAGCAGCCAAGGCCTAGGGGGCGAGCAGTACTTC.

This clonotype was observed at least ten times. The chain carries TRBV7-2 and TRBJ1-6; D gene unclear. Trimming removed 4 bases from V and 5 bases from J, with 9 bases in between. This CDR3 contains 14 residues. Germline V gene sequence: CDR1 SGHTA, CDR2 FQGNSA. Written as DNA, the CDR3 is TGTGCCAGCAGCTCCGGGTCAAATAATTCACCCCTCCACTTT. Protein product: CASSSGSNNSPLHF.